The source of this TCR beta chain is a study of cytomegalovirus exposure and HLA in healthy donors (dated by TCRdb to the late 2010s). Turning to the overall study: An earlier analysis of roughly 570 of the donors reported over 250 Gb of sequence data and 117 million unique TCR beta sequences obtained from around 170 million T cells. An early release covering 550 to 650 HLA-typed donors comprised approximately 290 gigabases of sequencing data and roughly 86 million unique TCR sequences. Of the approximately 400 genotyped donors, approximately 82% fell in the genetic ancestry cluster associated with self-reported Caucasian donors. The study aimed to test whether cataloging public T cell receptors could reveal signatures of past pathogen exposure. The T cell repertoires of under 700 subjects were profiled by immunosequencing and related to cytomegalovirus serostatus. Along with the approximately 700-subject first cohort, a separate validation cohort of more than 90 different subjects was used. The study combined high-throughput TCR immunosequencing, statistical association of individual TCRs with disease status, and machine learning to predict cytomegalovirus infection status. In a later analysis, previously published TCR beta repertoires from several hundred donors were re-analyzed and high-resolution HLA genotyping was added so that TCR occurrence patterns could be studied. Rather than using new phenotypic data, the later analysis identified candidate immune exposures from TCR beta sequences and from how often those sequences occurred across donors. An earlier analysis of approximately 640 of the donors applied high-throughput TCR beta sequencing to assess whether each TCR beta V gene segment acted as functional or pseudogenic. Donor age, sex, ethnicity and CMV serostatus were collected together with the repertoire data. In a later genetic analysis, genome-wide SNP genotypes for about three fifths of the 666 donors were used, and that subset was treated as a discovery cohort. All discovery cohort repertoires had been generated on a single sequencing platform. HLA typing included class I and class II loci at four-digit resolution. Typing coverage varied by locus: about 629-630 donors for A, B, C, DRB1 and DQB1; more than 500 for DQA1; 606 for DPA1; more than 450 for DPB1. Several DR-DQ haplotypes were treated as single units for association and clustering because of strong linkage in the cohort. Among roughly 400 genotyped donors of the cohort, an average of roughly 230,000 unique TCR beta nucleotide sequences was sequenced per donor, of which about 19% were non-productive.

The research as a whole found: Presence/absence analyses assumed roughly uniform sequencing depth across donors, an assumption that may not hold. According to the authors, the approach could potentially be generalized to other disease states and immunological phenotypes. A later analysis found that HLA-associated TCR beta chains were more clonally expanded and had lower generation probabilities than equally common non-associated chains. In both the original and validation cohorts, the classifier was reported to diagnose cytomegalovirus status with high specificity and sensitivity. A further reported finding was that TCR beta sequences accurately predicted the HLA-A and HLA-B alleles for most subjects in the first cohort. Across donors, most TCR sequences were observed very rarely, whereas some public TCRs were present in many individuals. A total of 164 TCR beta chains were listed by the study as associated with cytomegalovirus. According to a later genetic analysis, donors in an Asian-associated ancestry cluster had fewer N-insertions in productive TCRs than the approximately 630-donor mean. In a later genetic analysis, a missense DCLRE1C variant was associated with V-gene and J-gene trimming of TCR beta chains, and the association was replicated in an independent cohort. Correlated functional status among segregating V segments might reflect linkage disequilibrium, but an unknown experimental factor could not be ruled out. The sequencing pipeline was judged likely to have produced a cluster of highly shared sequence variants as a technical artifact. Specific HLA alleles were associated with about 17,000 TCR beta sequences at a false discovery rate of 0.05 in a later analysis. A later analysis reported that several top co-occurrence clusters appeared linked to parvovirus B19, influenza, CMV and Epstein-Barr virus. In a later analysis, TCR association rates were found to vary across HLA loci, with the most associated TCRs seen for DRB1 alleles and the fewest for HLA-C alleles. This cohort had only TCR beta chains sequenced, and the lack of alpha or paired-chain data limited which features could be detected. Most CMV-associated TCR beta chains appeared to be HLA-restricted in a later analysis, and the HLA associations seemed to be driven largely by CMV exposure. In vitro tests confirmed that a few of the cytomegalovirus-associated TCR beta chains recognize cytomegalovirus antigens. Because HLA typing was unavailable for some donors at each locus, only the typed subset was used in association tests. Because counts were too low, around 18 rarely observed V segments, including chromosome 9 orphons, were left out of the earlier analysis of a few hundred of the donors. Strong co-occurrence of HLA alleles, especially DR and DQ, made assigning TCR associations to individual alleles difficult. Because the 87-base-pair reads could not distinguish some IMGT-functional V segments, including TRBV6-2 and TRBV6-3, those segments were excluded. In an earlier analysis of 587 of the donors, most TCR beta V segments appeared in productive rearrangements about 90% or about 30% of the time, broadly matching IMGT annotations. For the cohort, immune exposure information was limited to CMV serostatus.

Trimming costs V 7 bases and J 2 bases, and their ends lie 18 bases apart. From the cysteine up to the phenylalanine, the CDR3 has a length of 16 residues. The CDR3 DNA has 48 bases and is translated from base 1. Sequences LNHDA (CDR1) and SQIVND (CDR2) are obtained from the germline V gene (reference sequence). Turning to this clone: Its binding antigen is unknown. No much larger clonotype is one base removed from it; base qualities were not supplied.

The cohort was made up of hundreds of healthy bone marrow donors. All cohort members were sampled while nominally healthy, although unrecorded immune exposures were likely present. The donor was CMV seronegative and was included in the group of under 450 seronegative cohort members. A peripheral blood sample was collected from each donor, and TCR beta sequencing was performed on peripheral blood mononuclear cells. The Qiagen DNeasy Blood Extraction Kit was used to extract genomic DNA from the blood cell samples. Library preparation used the immunoSEQ multiplex PCR assay. For the multiplex PCR, a mixture combining 60 forward primers for TCR Vbeta segments and 13 reverse primers for TCR Jbeta segments was used. The CDR3 region of rearranged TCR beta genes was amplified from genomic DNA with a multiplex PCR assay. Amplified TCR beta libraries were sequenced as 87-base-pair reads on the Illumina HiSeq System. Under the source paper's analysis protocol: A later analysis tallied tens of millions of unique TCR beta chains across the 640 or so repertoires, and some 10 million of those chains were shared by two or more donors. Raw reads were error-corrected and collapsed into unique sequences by a nearest-neighbor algorithm in which closely related sequences were merged to remove PCR and sequencing errors. CDR3 sequences were aligned to IMGT reference sequences to assign V, D and J gene segments. Each retained sequence needed at least a six-nucleotide match to both a V gene segment and a J gene segment. A rearrangement counted as productive if the CDR3 had no stop codons and remained in frame with V and J, and every other rearrangement counted as non-productive. Following IMGT convention, CDR3 was defined as the stretch from the second conserved V-encoded cysteine to the conserved J-encoded phenylalanine. Sequences without an unambiguous match to a single V gene segment were excluded from the earlier analysis of 450 to 650 of the donors. In an earlier analysis of several hundred of the donors, V segments were called functional above 56.7% productive rearrangements and were called segregating when the between-donor standard deviation exceeded 5%. A statistical classification framework was built to diagnose cytomegalovirus status from the catalog of TCR beta chain sequences. In a later analysis, V and J genes were assigned by comparing TCR nucleotide sequences against IMGT/GENE-DB human TR gene sequences. A later analysis assigned CDR3 sequences and most-parsimonious VDJ recombination scenarios with the TCRdist pipeline. In a later analysis, every TCR beta chain was defined by the combination of its CDR3 amino acid sequence and its V-gene family, and reads without a unique V-gene family were dropped. To address suspected cross-contamination and a sequencing artifact, a later analysis removed over 500 highly shared, low-generation-probability nucleotide sequences. For each public chain, a later analysis derived a clonal expansion index from normalized ranks of inferred template counts within each repertoire. A later analysis computed generation probabilities with a VDJ recombination model fitted to out-of-frame rearrangements, and checked the results against IGoR. A later analysis scored TCR-TCR, TCR-HLA and TCR-CMV co-occurrence with hypergeometric tests, applying a repertoire-size bias correction to TCR pairs. In a later analysis, false discovery rates were estimated by permuting HLA or CMV assignments 20 times. In a later analysis, co-occurring TCRs were grouped using DBSCAN, and TCRdist sequence similarity was added for clustering within HLA-allele-positive subsets. Repertoires with fewer than 30,000 or more than 120,000 public chains, plus five repertoires with anomalous nucleotide sharing, were excluded from co-occurrence clustering. Here the immuneACCESS table is served through TCRdb, limited to in-frame sequences with V and J called. Missing clones are a known gap in these copies; in checked studies unresolved V genes cover under half, and the rest lacks a known reason. The V and J calls and clone size are taken from that table; D and trimming were inferred from the DNA. This sample holds 120,000 or so clones; over 65% were observed only once. The top ten hold 3.4% of the sample.

This TCR derives from a man between 25 and 39 years old in good health and CMV-seronegative. Sequenced sample: PBMCs. The receptor chain draws on TRBV19 and TRBJ1-5; a tentative D match to TRBD1 spans 5 bases. This receptor carries the CDR3 CASTQDTPVRNQPQHF. The nucleotide sequence is given as TGTGCCAGTACTCAGGACACCCCAGTTCGCAATCAGCCCCAGCATTTT.